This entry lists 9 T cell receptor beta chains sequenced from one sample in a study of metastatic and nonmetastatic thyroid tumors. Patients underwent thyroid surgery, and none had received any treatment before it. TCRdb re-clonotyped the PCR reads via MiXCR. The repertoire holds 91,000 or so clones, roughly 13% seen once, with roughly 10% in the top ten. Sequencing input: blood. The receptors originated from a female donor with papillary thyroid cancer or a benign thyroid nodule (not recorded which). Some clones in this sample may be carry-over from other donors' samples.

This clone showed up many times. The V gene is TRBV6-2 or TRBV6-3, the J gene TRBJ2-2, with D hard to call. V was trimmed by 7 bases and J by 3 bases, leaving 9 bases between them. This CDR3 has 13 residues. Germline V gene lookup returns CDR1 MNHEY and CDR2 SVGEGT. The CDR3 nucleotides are TGTGCCAGCAATCTCGATCACACCGGGGAGCTGTTTTTT. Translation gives CASNLDHTGELFF.

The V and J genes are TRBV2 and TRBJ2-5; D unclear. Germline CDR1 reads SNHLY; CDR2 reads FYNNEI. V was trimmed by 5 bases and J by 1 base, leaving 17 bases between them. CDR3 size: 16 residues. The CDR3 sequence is CASSRSPSVPQETQYF. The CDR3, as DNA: TGTGCCAGCAGTCGAAGCCCCTCGGTCCCCCAAGAGACCCAGTACTTC.

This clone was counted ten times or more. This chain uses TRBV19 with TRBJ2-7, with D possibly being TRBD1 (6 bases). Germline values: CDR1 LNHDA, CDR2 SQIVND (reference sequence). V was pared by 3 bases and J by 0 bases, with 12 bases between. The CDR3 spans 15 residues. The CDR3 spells CASSMDRSFSYEQYF. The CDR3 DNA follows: TGTGCCAGTAGTATGGACAGATCGTTCTCCTACGAGCAGTACTTC.

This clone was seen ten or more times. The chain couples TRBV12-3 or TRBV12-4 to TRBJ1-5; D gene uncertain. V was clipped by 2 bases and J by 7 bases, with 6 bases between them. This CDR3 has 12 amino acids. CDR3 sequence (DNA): TGTGCCAGCAGTTTATATTACCAGCCCCAGCATTTT. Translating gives CASSLYYQPQHF.

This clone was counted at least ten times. CDR3 sequence (DNA): TGTGCCTGGAGTGTAGTGGGGATCCCCTACACCGGGGAGCTGTTTTTT. Translated: CAWSVVGIPYTGELFF. This chain uses TRBV30 with TRBJ2-2; D gene unclear. Trimming shortened V by 0 bases and J by 3 bases, and 14 bases separated the two germline ends. Germline V gene data show CDR1 as GTSNPN and CDR2 as SVGIG (reference sequence). This CDR3 is 16 amino acids long.

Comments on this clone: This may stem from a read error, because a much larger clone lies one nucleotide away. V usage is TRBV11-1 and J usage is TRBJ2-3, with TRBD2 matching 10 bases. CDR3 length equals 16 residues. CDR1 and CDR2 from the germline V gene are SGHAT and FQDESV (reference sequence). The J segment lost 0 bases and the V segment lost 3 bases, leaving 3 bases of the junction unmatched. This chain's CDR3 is CASSFQRGGSTDTQYF. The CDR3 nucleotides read TGTGCCAGCAGCTTCCAGCGGGGGGGGAGCACAGATACGCAGTATTTT.

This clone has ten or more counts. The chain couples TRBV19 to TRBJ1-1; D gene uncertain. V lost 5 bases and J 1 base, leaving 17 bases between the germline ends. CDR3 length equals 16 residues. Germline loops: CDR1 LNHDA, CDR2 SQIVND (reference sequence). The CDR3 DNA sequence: TGTGCCAGTAGTCCCAAGAGACTCTTATCGAACACTGAAGCTTTCTTT. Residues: CASSPKRLLSNTEAFF.

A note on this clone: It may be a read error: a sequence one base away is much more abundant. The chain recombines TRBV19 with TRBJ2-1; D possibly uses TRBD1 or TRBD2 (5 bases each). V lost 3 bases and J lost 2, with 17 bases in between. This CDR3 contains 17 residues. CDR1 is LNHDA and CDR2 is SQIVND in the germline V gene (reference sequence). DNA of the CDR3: TGTGCCAGTAGTATTTCGGTCGGGACCAACCCCTACAATGAGCAGTTCTTC. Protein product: CASSISVGTNPYNEQFF.

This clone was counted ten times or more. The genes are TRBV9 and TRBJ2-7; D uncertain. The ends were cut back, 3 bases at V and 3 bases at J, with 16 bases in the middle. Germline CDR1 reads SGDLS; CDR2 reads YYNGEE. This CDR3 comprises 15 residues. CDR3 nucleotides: TGTGCCAGCAGCGCCCAAGCCGGAGCCCACTACGAGCAGTACTTC. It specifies CASSAQAGAHYEQYF.